What follows is one T cell receptor (beta chain) and its context. Its antigen is undetermined. MiXCR was run by TCRdb on the RT-PCR reads, yielding one entry per CDR3 protein. Here the sample spans about 700,000 distinct CDR3 sequences, about 15% being singletons. The data stem from a study of response to subunit inactivated influenza vaccine. Overall study results and limits: New T cells are recruited in small numbers by each seasonal influenza vaccination, according to the authors' suggestion.

Germline values: CDR1 SGHDN, CDR2 FVKESK. Trimming shortened V by 4 bases and J by 6 bases, and 13 bases separated the two germline ends. The CDR3 length is 14 residues. The sequences come from PBMCs from blood, collected 14 to 15 days before vaccination. This receptor was taken from a man aged 45-65 years who received an inactivated influenza vaccine. The gene calls are TRBV14 and TRBJ2-1; D is undetermined. The CDR3 here is CASSRGGDRNEQFF. The CDR3 DNA is TGTGCCAGCAGCCGCGGCGGAGACCGCAATGAGCAGTTCTTC.